Below, 2 T cell receptor beta chains from the same sample are listed, as sequenced in a study of CD8 T cells in ankylosing spondylitis. TCRdb re-analysed the 5' RACE reads in MiXCR, keeping a single row per CDR3 protein. The sample lists roughly 230,000 distinct CDR3 sequences, about 18% occurring once. The specimen sequenced was blood, either unsorted or a sorted T cell fraction (not recorded which). Receptors originate from a male donor with ankylosing spondylitis or in good health (not recorded which).

This clonotype was picked up many times. This chain joins TRBV7-9 and TRBJ1-4, with D unresolved. This CDR3 is built from 15 residues. Germline V lookup: CDR1 SEHNR, CDR2 FQNEAQ (reference sequence). V dropped 5 bases and J dropped 4 bases, with 14 bases sitting between them. CDR3 DNA sequence: TGTGCCAGCAGCACGGTGGAAGTGCTTAATGAAAAACTGTTTTTT. Protein: CASSTVEVLNEKLFF. The full variable domain, completed using reference TRBV7-9 and TRBJ1-4, is DTGVSQNPRHKITKRGQNVTFRCDPISEHNRLYWYRQTLGQGPEFLTYFQNEAQLEKSRLLSDRFSAERPKGSFSTLEIQRTEQGDSAMYLCASSTVEVLNEKLFFGSGTQLSVL.

This clonotype has only a few counts. The chain is built from TRBV20-1 and TRBJ1-5; D is perhaps TRBD1 (5 bases). This CDR3 contains 13 residues. Germline V lookup: CDR1 DFQATT, CDR2 SNEGSKA (reference sequence). Deletions cut 0 bases from V and 6 bases from J, with 9 bases between. CDR3 DNA: TGCAGTGCTAGAGAGCGGGGCAGTCAGCCCCAGCATTTT. Its translation: CSARERGSQPQHF.